The 8 T cell receptor beta chains below all came from one sample that was sequenced in a study of cytomegalovirus exposure and HLA in healthy donors. The study ran its PCR with 60 Vbeta and 13 Jbeta primers. Sequenced by immunoSEQ multiplex PCR; TCRdb stores in-frame clones only, minus some. Of some 150,000 clones in the sample, roughly 84% were seen once. Sequences were obtained from PBMCs. The receptors were sampled from a male donor in good health and CMV-seronegative.

The chain carries TRBV19 and TRBJ1-1; perhaps TRBD1 as D (5 bases). Germline V gives CDR1 LNHDA, CDR2 SQIVND (reference sequence). There are 16 residues in the CDR3. The V gene lost 1 base and the J gene lost 0 bases, with 12 bases spanning the gap. CDR3 bases: TGTGCCAGTAGTATAGGCCCGGGGGGTATGAACACTGAAGCTTTCTTT. Residues: CASSIGPGGMNTEAFF.

The rearrangement links TRBV25-1 to TRBJ2-7; D remains ambiguous. The length of the CDR3 is 15 residues. Looked up from germline, CDR1 is MGHDK and CDR2 is SYGVNS. The V and J ends lost 0 bases and 2 bases respectively, with 11 bases between them. The CDR3, as DNA: TGTGCCAGCAGTGAATATTCGGTTGGTACCTACGAGCAGTACTTC. It specifies CASSEYSVGTYEQYF.

In this sample, this clone turned up once. DNA of the CDR3: TGTGCCAGCAGCTTACGAGCGTGGACAGGGGCCTACGAGCAGTACTTC. This gives the protein CASSLRAWTGAYEQYF. This rearrangement joins TRBV11-1 to TRBJ2-7, with 9 nucleotides matching TRBD1. The germline V gene has CDR1 SGHAT and CDR2 FQDESV (reference sequence). The J segment lost 2 bases and the V segment lost 2 bases, leaving 7 bases of the junction unmatched. The CDR3 totals 16 residues.

The J gene is TRBJ2-7, the V gene TRBV4-3; the match to TRBD2 covers 11 bases. V gave up 3 bases and J gave up 1 base; unmatched junction bases: 8. This CDR3 region has 17 residues. Germline values: CDR1 LGHNA, CDR2 YSLEER. The DNA of the CDR3 is TGCGCCAGCAGCCAGCTACTAGCGGGAGTCCAGTCCTACGAGCAGTACTTC. Translated: CASSQLLAGVQSYEQYF.

The chain couples TRBV5-4 to TRBJ2-1; the match to TRBD1 covers 11 bases. The CDR3 loop spans 15 amino acids. The V gene's germline CDR1 is SGHNT and CDR2 YYREEE (reference sequence). J lost 4 bases, V lost 5 bases, and 5 bases had no gene match. The CDR3 nucleotides are TGTGCCAGCAGTCAAGGACAGGGGGCTTACAATGAGCAGTTCTTC. This encodes CASSQGQGAYNEQFF. The variable domain in full, completed from reference TRBV5-4 and TRBJ2-1, reads ETGVTQSPTHLIKTRGQQVTLRCSSQSGHNTVSWYQQALGQGPQFIFQYYREEENGRGNFPPRFSGLQFPNYSSELNVNALELDDSALYLCASSQGQGAYNEQFFGPGTRLTVL.

The V gene is TRBV6-5, the J gene TRBJ2-1, with a tentative D call TRBD2 (5 bases). V shed 5 bases and J shed 3 bases, with 8 bases lying between them. The CDR3 consists of 13 residues. Germline assignment: CDR1 MNHEY and CDR2 SVGAGI. CDR3 protein: CASSRGLYNEQFF. The CDR3, as DNA: TGTGCCAGCAGTCGCGGACTCTACAATGAGCAGTTCTTC.

The chain has TRBV18 and TRBJ2-3, with TRBD1 matching over 9 bases. In germline, CDR1 is KGHSH, CDR2 LQKENI. The CDR3 runs 15 residues. The trim removed 3 bases at V and 1 base at J, leaving 2 bases unmatched. DNA of the CDR3: TGTGCCAGCTCACCGGGGACAGGGCGCACAGATACGCAGTATTTT. This codes for CASSPGTGRTDTQYF.

V gene TRBV7-8 combines with J gene TRBJ2-1; a weak D match, TRBD1 (7 bases). CDR3 size: 10 residues. Germline V gene sequence: CDR1 SGHVS, CDR2 FQNEAQ. Between the trimmed V and J ends, which lost 8 bases and 9 bases, there was a span of 8 bases. The CDR3 reads CASQGGEQFF. Here the CDR3 DNA reads TGTGCCAGCCAGGGGGGTGAGCAGTTCTTC.